Below, 11 T cell receptor beta chains from the same sample are listed, as sequenced in a study of CD8 T cells in Susac syndrome. About 0.5 to 1 ug RNA was reverse transcribed with random hexamers. TCRdb passed the immunoSEQ multiplex PCR reads through MiXCR, listing each CDR3 protein once. This table holds some 260,000 distinct CDR3 sequences, roughly 84% found once. What was sequenced was CD8+ T cells from PBMCs. The receptors stem from a human donor with multiple sclerosis.

The chain has TRBV20-1 and TRBJ2-7; TRBD2 matches at 8 bases. Germline loops: CDR1 DFQATT, CDR2 SNEGSKA (reference sequence). With 2 bases clipped from V and 0 bases from J, the junction kept 6 bases outside the gene matches. There are 15 residues in the CDR3. Here the CDR3 DNA reads TGCAGTGCTAGATTTACTAGCGGTAGCTCCTACGAGCAGTACTTC. Protein product: CSARFTSGSSYEQYF.

The gene calls are TRBV7-3 and TRBJ2-1; 15 bases fit TRBD2. Germline V lookup: CDR1 SGHTA, CDR2 FQGTGA. The CDR3 consists of 18 residues. The junction had 13 bases not matched to a gene; V was cut back by 5 bases and J by 8 bases. The CDR3 reads CASSLLGLAGGPKDEQFF. The CDR3 DNA reads TGTGCCAGCAGCCTCCTTGGACTAGCGGGAGGGCCAAAGGATGAGCAGTTCTTC.

V and J are TRBV4-1 and TRBJ1-1; D not certain. The length of the CDR3 is 13 residues. V gave up 0 bases and J gave up 5 bases, with 7 bases separating them. The germline V gene encodes CDR1 MGHRA and CDR2 YSYEKL. The CDR3 DNA reads TGCGCCAGCAGCCAAGATGGAGGGACTGAAGCTTTCTTT. Translating gives CASSQDGGTEAFF.

This chain connects TRBV6-6 to TRBJ2-7; the D is unclear. The CDR3 spans 12 residues. V was cut by 7 bases and J by 4 bases, with 11 bases left in between. From germline, CDR1 is MNHNY and CDR2 SVGAGI (reference sequence). The CDR3 spells CASTSQLYEQYF. The CDR3 nucleotides are TGTGCCAGCACCTCACAACTTTACGAGCAGTACTTC.

This chain joins TRBV27 and TRBJ1-5; D is unresolved. CDR3 length: 15 amino acids. Trimming removed 1 base at V and 7 bases at J, with 14 bases between. CDR1 is MNHEY and CDR2 is SMNVEV in the germline V gene (reference sequence). The CDR3 DNA reads as TGTGCCAGCAGTTTATATGTCCCAGAGAACCAGCCCCAGCATTTT. Its protein product is CASSLYVPENQPQHF.

The genes are TRBV20-1 and TRBJ2-1, with 8 bases that match TRBD2. V gave up 1 base and J gave up 2 bases; unmatched junction bases: 7. Germline V gives CDR1 DFQATT, CDR2 SNEGSKA (reference sequence). There are 16 residues in the CDR3. CDR3 DNA: TGCAGTGCTAGAGCCTTTAGCGGGATGGCCTACAATGAGCAGTTCTTC. Protein: CSARAFSGMAYNEQFF.

The CDR3: CAISVDRAVQETQYF. In DNA, the CDR3 is TGTGCCATCAGTGTAGACCGGGCGGTTCAAGAGACCCAGTACTTC. The chain is built from TRBV10-3 and TRBJ2-5; D gene unclear. CDR1 ENHRY and CDR2 SYGVKD come from the germline V gene. V lost 4 bases and J 2 bases, leaving 14 bases between the germline ends. This CDR3 comprises 15 residues.

This clonotype was seen only a few times. V is TRBV11-2 and J is TRBJ2-7; a possible D gene is TRBD1 (6 bases). The length of the CDR3 is 16 residues. CDR1 SGHAT and CDR2 FQNNGV come from the germline V gene. V was cut by 5 bases and J by 2 bases, with 19 bases left in between. CDR3 nucleotides: TGTGCCAGCAGCAACCCTGGGGGCTATGCACCCTACGAGCAGTACTTC. Translation: CASSNPGGYAPYEQYF.

The chain carries TRBV2 and TRBJ1-6; 11 bases line up with TRBD1. Unmatched junction bases numbered 11, after V lost 7 bases and J lost 9 bases. The CDR3 covers 16 residues. Per the germline V gene, CDR1 is SNHLY and CDR2 is FYNNEI. CDR3 coding DNA: TGTGCCAGCAATAGAATATCCGGGACAGGGGGTTCACCCCTCCACTTT. Translation: CASNRISGTGGSPLHF.

V usage is TRBV20-1 and J usage is TRBJ2-6; D is unclear. CDR3 length equals 18 residues. The germline CDR1 and CDR2 sequences are DFQATT and SNEGSKA (reference sequence). Trimming took 2 bases from V and 4 from J, leaving 21 bases between them. CDR3 in DNA: TGCAGTGCTAGATTTGACACGGTGACACGGGCGGGGGCCAACGTCCTGACTTTC. Protein: CSARFDTVTRAGANVLTF.

The chain carries TRBV9 and TRBJ2-1, with TRBD2 identical over 10 bases. V shed 3 bases, J shed 5 bases, and the junction held 5 bases outside the gene matches. The germline gives CDR1 SGDLS, CDR2 YYNGEE. The CDR3 is 15 amino acids. The CDR3 nucleotides are TGTGCCAGCAGCGGTCTAGCGGGAGCAAACAATGAGCAGTTCTTC. Protein product: CASSGLAGANNEQFF.